A single sample gave rise to the 4 T cell receptor beta chains below, sequenced in a study of blood T cells in healthy people across ages. The authors ran a second PCR of about 7 to 12 cycles using a sample-barcoded 5' primer and a J-beta primer mix. TCRdb recomputed calls from the 5' RACE reads with MiXCR, one row per CDR3 protein. The table shows fewer than 900,000 distinct CDR3 sequences, with 40% to 45% occurring only once. Input material: blood. Receptors were obtained from an older woman in good health.

A remark on this clonotype: The germline gene is not matched at one end of the junction; a read error may be the cause. The J gene is TRBJ2-1, the V gene TRBV11-2; 8 positions match TRBD2. Per germline, CDR1 SGHAT and CDR2 FQNNGV. The length of the CDR3 is 17 residues. The CDR3 sequence: CASGLDFSGAAYNEQFF. The CDR3 nucleotides are TGTGCCAGCGGCTTAGATTTTAGCGGGGCCGCCTACAATGAGCAGTTCTTC.

This clonotype was counted a few times. This rearrangement joins TRBV13 to TRBJ1-1; D call uncertain. The V gene's germline CDR1 is PRHDT and CDR2 FYEKMQ (reference sequence). V was clipped by 4 bases and J by 8 bases, with 26 bases between them. The CDR3 runs to 17 residues. CDR3 bases: TGTGCCAGCAGCTCTTGGACCTGGAGTCCTACAAACTACGAAGCTTTCTTT. Translating gives CASSSWTWSPTNYEAFF.

The V and J genes are TRBV20-1 and TRBJ2-7; TRBD1 aligns across 7 bases. The V and J ends lost 4 bases and 1 base, in that order; junction bases with no gene match: 7. Germline V lookup: CDR1 DFQATT, CDR2 SNEGSKA (reference sequence). This CDR3 is 14 amino acids long. Here the CDR3 reads CSAKMTGRSYEQYF. CDR3 coding DNA: TGCAGTGCTAAAATGACAGGGAGATCCTACGAGCAGTACTTC.

The chain is built from TRBV19 and TRBJ1-1; D perhaps matches TRBD1 (6 bases). With 5 bases removed from V and 0 bases from J, the gap between germline ends came to 13 bases. CDR3 length: 15 residues. Germline V gene lookup returns CDR1 LNHDA and CDR2 SQIVND (reference sequence). This CDR3 reads CASSPRTAMNTEAFF. Here the CDR3 DNA reads TGTGCCAGTAGTCCCAGGACAGCAATGAACACTGAAGCTTTCTTT. Filled out from reference TRBV19 and TRBJ1-1, the complete variable domain reads DGGITQSPKYLFRKEGQNVTLSCEQNLNHDAMYWYRQDPGQGLRLIYYSQIVNDFQKGDIAEGYSVSREKKESFPLTVTSAQKNPTAFYLCASSPRTAMNTEAFFGQGTRLTVV.